The rows below give T cell receptor beta chains drawn from one sample of a study of cytomegalovirus exposure and HLA in healthy donors. Measured with immunoSEQ multiplex PCR; TCRdb has only the in-frame clones, and not every one. The sample lists about 150,000 clones, more than 60% occurring once. The specimen sequenced was PBMCs. The receptors stem from a man aged 25-45 years in good health and CMV-seropositive. Both conserved end residues are part of each CDR3. The D gene is left open where the match is weak. For some rows the clone size is stated as once, few or many, or as a class when expanded; others skip it.

TGTGCTAGTGGTAGAGACCGGGACAGGGGTAGCAACTTCTCTGGAAACACCATATATTTT	CASGRDRDRGSNFSGNTIYF	20	TRBJ1-3	-	TRBD1	TRBV12-5
TGTGCCAGCTCATTGACCGGGACTGATACGCAGTATTTT	CASSLTGTDTQYF	13	TRBJ2-3	-	-	TRBV18
TGTGCCAGTGGGGGACAGTACAATGAGCAGTTCTTC	CASGGQYNEQFF	12	TRBJ2-1	-	TRBD1	TRBV19
TGTGCCAGCAGCAAGGACTCGACGTCTTACAATGAGCAGTTCTTC	CASSKDSTSYNEQFF	15	TRBJ2-1	-	-	TRBV6-5
TGTGCCAGCAGCCCCCGACCCACTAGCGGGAGGGCAACAGATACGCAGTATTTT	CASSPRPTSGRATDTQYF	18	TRBJ2-3	-	TRBD2	TRBV11-2
TGTGCCAGCAGTCCCTTACCGGGACAGCACATGAACACTGAAGCTTTCTTT	CASSPLPGQHMNTEAFF	17	TRBJ1-1	-	TRBD1	TRBV28
TGTGCCAGCAGCCAAGGGGCGGGCCCGGGGAATGAGCAGTTCTTC	CASSQGAGPGNEQFF	15	TRBJ2-1	few	-	TRBV4-2
TGCGCCAGCAGCCAACCGCAGGGACTAGCGGGTCCGAGCACCGGGGAGCTGTTTTTT	CASSQPQGLAGPSTGELFF	19	TRBJ2-2	few	TRBD2	TRBV4-1
TGCGCCAGCAGCTTGAATCGAGGGCGGACTGAAGCTTTCTTT	CASSLNRGRTEAFF	14	TRBJ1-1	-	-	TRBV5-1
TGTGCTAGTGCCCCGGGACAGGAGGGTCAGCCCCAGCATTTT	CASAPGQEGQPQHF	14	TRBJ1-5	-	TRBD1	TRBV12-5
TGTGCCAGCAGTTCTCACCAGGGCACTGAAGCTTTCTTT	CASSSHQGTEAFF	13	TRBJ1-1	once	-	TRBV9
TGTGCCAGCAGTTACTTGGACAGTCCGAATCAGCCCCAGCATTTT	CASSYLDSPNQPQHF	15	TRBJ1-5	-	-	TRBV6-6
TGTGCCAGTGAGACAGGGGGCTCCCATGGCTACACCTTC	CASETGGSHGYTF	13	TRBJ1-2	-	TRBD1	TRBV28
TGTGCCAGCAGCTCGATCCGGGACAGGGTCTCCGAAGCTTTCTTT	CASSSIRDRVSEAFF	15	TRBJ1-1	few	TRBD1	TRBV11-2
TGTGCCAGCAGTGGGGCCGTGGCAGATACGCAGTATTTT	CASSGAVADTQYF	13	TRBJ2-3	-	-	TRBV25-1
TGTGCCATCAGAGGACTAGCGGAGTCAGATACGCAGTATTTT	CAIRGLAESDTQYF	14	TRBJ2-3	once	TRBD2	TRBV10-3
TGTGCCAGCAGGCCCGGACAGGGGTCGGGTGAAAAACTGTTTTTT	CASRPGQGSGEKLFF	15	TRBJ1-4	-	TRBD1	TRBV6-1
TGTGCCAGTAGTCAACAGGGGAATCAGAACACTGAAGCTTTCTTT	CASSQQGNQNTEAFF	15	TRBJ1-1	-	TRBD1	TRBV19
TGTGCCAGCAGCGTAGATAGCGGACGCGGGACCGGGGAGCTGTTTTTT	CASSVDSGRGTGELFF	16	TRBJ2-2	once	-	TRBV9
TGCGCCACCACACCCGATAGCGGGAGTTATCCCGGGGAGCTGTTTTTT	CATTPDSGSYPGELFF	16	TRBJ2-2	-	TRBD2	TRBV5-1
TGTGCCAGCAGCCCAGACAGGGGGCACACCTTC	CASSPDRGHTF	11	TRBJ1-2	-	TRBD1	TRBV7-9
TGCGCCAGCAGTGAGCAACGGGACTTTAATTCACCCCTCCACTTT	CASSEQRDFNSPLHF	15	TRBJ1-6	-	-	TRBV10-1
TGTGCCAGCAACAGGGGAGCGAATGAGCAGTTCTTC	CASNRGANEQFF	12	TRBJ2-1	-	TRBD1	TRBV9
TGTGCCAGCAGATCTATCGAAGGCAATCAGCCCCAGCATTTT	CASRSIEGNQPQHF	14	TRBJ1-5	-	-	TRBV6-5
TGTGCCTGGAGTAGGGACAGGGAACTGTTTTTT	CAWSRDRELFF	11	TRBJ1-4	-	TRBD1	TRBV30
TGTGCCAGCAGCCCCGGGGGGGGTGAAAAACTGTTTTTT	CASSPGGGEKLFF	13	TRBJ1-4	-	-	TRBV7-2
TGTGCCAGCTCCATCAGACAGGATCTCTATGGCTACACCTTC	CASSIRQDLYGYTF	14	TRBJ1-2	-	-	TRBV6-5
TGCGCCAGCAGTCCGGGACTAGCCGTATACGAGCAGTACTTC	CASSPGLAVYEQYF	14	TRBJ2-7	-	TRBD2	TRBV4-1
TGTGCCAGCAGTTTCTTCCGGACTAGCGAACAAGAGACCCAGTACTTC	CASSFFRTSEQETQYF	16	TRBJ2-5	few	TRBD2	TRBV27
TGTGCCAGCAGCACCGCCCGCGGGATTAACACCGGGGAGCTGTTTTTT	CASSTARGINTGELFF	16	TRBJ2-2	medium-sized	-	TRBV9
TGTGCCTGGAGTGCCCCAGACTACTCTCCCTCCAATGAGCAGTTCTTC	CAWSAPDYSPSNEQFF	16	TRBJ2-1	-	-	TRBV30
TGTGCCAGCAGCCCCGGACGGAGGGATCCTCACTTC	CASSPGRRDPHF	12	TRBJ1-2	-	-	TRBV13
TGTGCCTGGACTATTACGGTAGGGGCGAGTTCCTACGAGCAGTACTTC	CAWTITVGASSYEQYF	16	TRBJ2-7	-	-	TRBV30
TGTGCCAGCAGTCCCACAGGGGACACTGAAGCTTTCTTT	CASSPTGDTEAFF	13	TRBJ1-1	-	TRBD1	TRBV6-4
TGCGCCAGCGGGTGGACAGTGAACTACGAGCAGTACTTC	CASGWTVNYEQYF	13	TRBJ2-7	few	-	TRBV5-1
TGCGCCAGCAGCCTAAGACAGGGTTGGGGCTACGAGCAGTACTTC	CASSLRQGWGYEQYF	15	TRBJ2-7	-	TRBD1	TRBV5-1
TGTGCCAGTAGTATGACAGGGGGCATGGATGGCTACACCTTC	CASSMTGGMDGYTF	14	TRBJ1-2	-	TRBD1	TRBV19